A single sample is the source of the 14 T cell receptor beta chains below, sequenced in a study of blood T cell repertoires in COVID-19. Repertoires were generated with immunoSEQ multiplex PCR, while TCRdb's copy carries only in-frame clones and drops some. This table has 300,000 to 450,000 clones, over 75% appearing once. The sample comprised PBMCs or T cells enriched from blood (not recorded which). These receptors were taken from a man aged 18 to 29 who had recovered from COVID-19.

This clone was recorded only once. This chain joins TRBV7-9 and TRBJ2-3; 7 nucleotides line up with TRBD2. The J segment lost 0 bases and the V segment lost 3 bases, leaving 3 bases of the junction unmatched. This CDR3 comprises 15 residues. The germline CDR1 and CDR2 sequences are SEHNR and FQNEAQ (reference sequence). As DNA, the CDR3 is TGTGCCAGCAGCTTCGCTAGCGGCAGCACAGATACGCAGTATTTT. Protein: CASSFASGSTDTQYF.

V and J are TRBV7-2 and TRBJ2-3; TRBD1 matches at 7 bases. CDR3 length: 14 amino acids. J lost 1 base, V lost 8 bases, and 6 bases had no gene match. From germline, CDR1 is SGHTA and CDR2 FQGNSA. This CDR3 reads CASAYQGGTDTQYF. CDR3 sequence (DNA): TGTGCCAGCGCCTACCAGGGGGGCACAGATACGCAGTATTTT.

Only one count was recorded for this clone. V is TRBV4-3 and J is TRBJ2-6, with 8 bases matching TRBD2. Germline V gene data show CDR1 as LGHNA and CDR2 as YSLEER. With V trimmed by 6 bases and J by 2 bases, 9 bases remained unmatched. The CDR3 runs 17 residues. In nucleotides, the CDR3 is TGCGCCAGCAGTGCTCACAGCGGGAGAACTGGGGCCAACGTCCTGACTTTC. Translated, it gives CASSAHSGRTGANVLTF.

The chain employs TRBV7-6 and TRBJ2-1; 12 nucleotides line up with TRBD2. The length of the CDR3 is 21 residues. The germline V gene has CDR1 SGHVS and CDR2 FNYEAQ. V shed 4 bases and J 1 base; nucleotides not matched to a gene: 17. The CDR3 loop is CASSSPGTSGRPPGSYNEQFF. CDR3 DNA sequence: TGTGCCAGCAGCTCCCCGGGGACTAGCGGGCGGCCCCCGGGATCCTACAATGAGCAGTTCTTC.

This rearrangement joins TRBV7-2 to TRBJ2-7, with 10 bases identical to TRBD2. With V trimmed by 5 bases and J by 4 bases, 5 bases remained unmatched. The CDR3 length is 14 residues. The germline gives CDR1 SGHTA, CDR2 FQGNSA. The CDR3 loop reads CASSLGLAKYEQYF. For the CDR3, the DNA is TGTGCCAGCAGCCTGGGACTAGCGAAATACGAGCAGTACTTC.

The CDR3 nucleotides read TGTGCCAGCAGTTCCCCTGGGAGGGGGATCTATGGCTACACCTTC. Translated, it gives CASSSPGRGIYGYTF. The J gene is TRBJ1-2, the V gene TRBV28; a weak D match, TRBD1 (6 bases). The germline V gene encodes CDR1 MDHEN and CDR2 SYDVKM. The CDR3 has 15 residues. The V and J ends lost 4 bases and 4 bases respectively, with 16 bases between them.

V and J are TRBV10-3 and TRBJ2-3; 7 bases are a match to TRBD2. V lost 6 bases, J lost 5 bases, and 11 bases stayed unmatched. CDR3 length: 15 residues. CDR1 and CDR2 (germline): ENHRY, SYGVKD. Written as DNA, the CDR3 is TGTGCCATCAGAAAAAGCGGGGCTGGTGGAGATACGCAGTATTTT. Its protein is CAIRKSGAGGDTQYF.

The chain employs TRBV18 and TRBJ1-4, with D possibly matching TRBD1 (6 bases). The germline gives CDR1 KGHSH, CDR2 LQKENI. The CDR3 loop spans 13 amino acids. The V end was cut by 2 bases, the J end by 6 bases, with 7 bases between. The DNA of the CDR3 is TGTGCCAGCTCACCAAACAGGGATGAAAAACTGTTTTTT. The encoded protein is CASSPNRDEKLFF.

The gene calls are TRBV7-2 and TRBJ2-5; TRBD1 matches at 8 bases. J gave up 0 bases and V 5 bases, and 5 bases lay outside the gene matches. Germline values: CDR1 SGHTA, CDR2 FQGNSA. The CDR3 runs 15 residues. The CDR3 is CASSQGQVNQETQYF. The CDR3 DNA is TGTGCCAGCAGCCAGGGACAGGTCAACCAAGAGACCCAGTACTTC.

CDR3 bases: TGTGCCAGCAGCCTTTATTCCCGTCAGCCCCAGCATTTT. Protein: CASSLYSRQPQHF. The rearrangement uses TRBV7-8 and TRBJ1-5, with unresolved D. CDR1 and CDR2 from the germline V gene are SGHVS and FQNEAQ. This CDR3 comprises 13 residues. Trimming pared 5 bases from V and 6 bases from J, leaving 11 bases between. Full variable domain (remainder filled in from reference TRBV7-8 and TRBJ1-5): GAGVSQSPRYKVAKRGQDVALRCDPISGHVSLFWYQQALGQGPEFLTYFQNEAQLDKSGLPSDRFFAERPEGSVSTLKIQRTQQEDSAVYLCASSLYSRQPQHFGDGTRLSIL.

The chain has TRBV28 and TRBJ2-5; no clear D gene. CDR3 length equals 13 residues. V gave up 6 bases and J gave up 6 bases, with 14 bases separating them. In germline, CDR1 is MDHEN, CDR2 SYDVKM. Here the CDR3 reads CASSLSTHQTQYF. The CDR3 coding sequence is TGTGCCAGCAGCTTGAGTACCCACCAGACCCAGTACTTC.

V usage is TRBV18 and J usage is TRBJ2-2; possible D gene TRBD2, 6 bases. CDR3 length: 15 amino acids. V shed 6 bases and J shed 1 base, with 12 bases lying between them. Germline values: CDR1 KGHSH, CDR2 LQKENI. The CDR3 nucleotides read TGTGCCAGCTCTGCGGGACTTTTGAACACCGGGGAGCTGTTTTTT. It specifies CASSAGLLNTGELFF. Supplemented by reference TRBV18 and TRBJ2-2, the full variable domain reads NAGVMQNPRHLVRRRGQEARLRCSPMKGHSHVYWYRQLPEEGLKFMVYLQKENIIDESGMPKERFSAEFPKEGPSILRIQQVVRGDSAAYFCASSAGLLNTGELFFGEGSRLTVL.

This chain joins TRBV5-1 and TRBJ1-1; 8 positions agree with TRBD1. Trimming at V came to 2 bases and at J to 2 bases, leaving 5 bases not matched to a gene. Germline CDR1 and CDR2: SGHRS and YFSETQ. This CDR3 has 15 residues. CDR3 coding DNA: TGCGCCAGCAGCTTTGGTCAGGGGGCTAACACTGAAGCTTTCTTT. It codes for CASSFGQGANTEAFF.

This chain links TRBV6-2 or TRBV6-3 with TRBJ2-7; 10 bases map to TRBD2. The V gene end was trimmed by 6 bases and the J gene end by 3 bases; junction bases not matched to a gene: 11. The germline V gene encodes CDR1 MNHEY and CDR2 SVGEGT. This CDR3 spans 16 amino acids. The CDR3 DNA reads TGTGCCAGCAGCCTTATTAGCGGGAGGAGATTCTACGAGCAGTACTTC. This translates into CASSLISGRRFYEQYF.